The TCR beta chain described here comes from a study of a mutant IDH1 vaccine in newly diagnosed glioma. At the level of the study: Beforehand, treatment had been radiotherapy, temozolomide, or both; the majority received both.

This clone was seen a handful of times. Its antigen is undetermined. The protocol was immunoSEQ multiplex PCR, while the TCRdb copy is restricted to in-frame clones and leaves out a portion. The sample includes about 24,000 clones, 79% of them seen just once. As to time point: week 11, during vaccination. In every dose of vaccine, 300 ug of mutant IDH1 20-mer peptide was given alongside topical imiquimod. The sequence was obtained from a man aged 40-55 years with glioma. The sample in question was PBMCs, obtained from a glioma patient whose treatment included an IDH1 peptide vaccine.

DNA of the CDR3: TGCAGCGTTGAAAGTCGCTATGGCTACACCTTC. This translates into CSVESRYGYTF. The chain couples TRBV29-1 to TRBJ1-2; D not resolved. The CDR3 length is 11 residues. V shed 2 bases and J shed 4 bases, with 5 bases lying between them. The germline V gene has CDR1 SQVTM and CDR2 ANQGSEA.